The present entry profiles one T cell receptor (beta chain) with its context. Germline CDR1 KGHDR, CDR2 SFDVKD. The CDR3 is made up of 15 amino acids. The ends lost 6 bases at V and 3 bases at J; junction bases unmatched: 5. The sample originates from a study of blood T cell repertoires in COVID-19. Looking at the study overall: COVID-19 samples, acute and convalescent, were from the United States, Italy and Spain.

Libraries were prepared by immunoSEQ multiplex PCR; TCRdb keeps only in-frame clonotypes and omits some of them. The sample holds a few hundred thousand clones, 70% to 90% seen once. This chain joins TRBV24-1 and TRBJ2-7, with 12 positions matching TRBD2. Sequencing was done on a sample of peripheral blood. The source of this sequence is a man aged 18 to 29 with COVID-19, enrolled during active disease. The CDR3 sequence is CATSQALAGGYEQYF. As DNA, the CDR3 is TGTGCCACCAGTCAGGCACTAGCGGGAGGCTACGAGCAGTACTTC.